This T cell receptor beta chain was sequenced for a study of shared clonotypes between healthy human individuals. Study conclusions and caveats: Estimated richness was generally greater in naive than memory subsets.

On this clone: Its antigen is unknown. A junction end diverges from the germline sequence, so it may reflect a read error.

Per the germline V gene, CDR1 is SGDLS and CDR2 is YYNGEE. CDR3 length equals 14 residues. TCRdb keeps only in-frame clones here, not all; method: immunoSEQ multiplex PCR. Of 900,000 to 1,200,000 clones in the sample, 78% were seen once. The clonotype was recovered from a young man in good health. Some clones in this sample may be carry-over from other donors' samples. Sequenced sample: memory CD4+ T cells from PBMCs. Subset: CD45RA-negative fraction. The V gene is TRBV9, the J gene TRBJ2-7; D possibly uses TRBD1 or TRBD2 (5 bases each). CDR3 loop: CASSAWDRSDEQYF. Written as DNA, the CDR3 is TGTGCCAGCAGCGCCTGGGACCGCTCCGACGAGCAGTACTTC.